The 4 T cell receptor beta chains presented below share a single source sample, sequenced in a study of monozygotic twins with inflammatory bowel disease. From its re-call of the 5' RACE reads, TCRdb lists each CDR3 protein once, without DNA. The table lists 150,000 to 200,000 distinct CDR3 sequences. The sequenced sample consisted of blood. The receptor source for this set is a human donor with ulcerative colitis or Crohn's disease, or a healthy co-twin of an affected twin (not recorded which).

The CDR3: CASSLVEGTSGNTIYF. The chain combines TRBV7-9 with TRBJ1-3. In germline, CDR1 is SEHNR, CDR2 FQNEAQ (reference sequence). The CDR3 loop spans 16 amino acids.

The rearrangement joins TRBV5-4 to TRBJ1-1; TCRdb outputs TRBD1, but without DNA this stays unchecked. The CDR3 covers 15 residues. Germline V gene data show CDR1 as SGHNT and CDR2 as YYREEE (reference sequence). The CDR3 sequence is CASSLGGQGGTEAFF.

The gene calls are TRBV5-4 and TRBJ1-1. The CDR3 extends over 15 amino acids. The germline CDR1 and CDR2 sequences are SGHNT and YYREEE (reference sequence). The CDR3 loop is CASTLGDPGNTEAFF.

The V call is TRBV7-3, the J call TRBJ1-1; the TRBD1 assignment by TCRdb is unverifiable without DNA. The CDR3 consists of 15 residues. Germline V gene sequence: CDR1 SGHTA, CDR2 FQGTGA. CDR3 loop: CASSLTGGLNTEAFF.